This TCR beta chain was retrieved from a study of tissue T cells after allogeneic stem cell transplantation. Overall study results and limits: Anatomically similar tissues had similar TCR repertoires within each patient.

Only in-frame clones appear in the TCRdb table, and some are missing; sequencing was by immunoSEQ multiplex PCR. The table lists about 50,000 clones, roughly 73% of them singletons. As for this clone: What it recognizes is unknown. Gene names and germline match the mouse. The DNA ends 1 residue before the CDR3 does, and the rest of the CDR3 is filled in from the germline J gene. The same CDR3 also results from other DNA sequences found in this sample.

The length of the CDR3 is 14 residues. CDR1 is LGHNA and CDR2 is YSYQKL in the germline V gene. Deletions cut 1 base from V and 3 bases from J, with 9 bases between. The sample taken for sequencing was sorted cells pooled from one or two spleens. The chain uses TRBV2 and TRBJ1-1, with D perhaps TRBD1 (6 bases). The receptor's source is a pool of C57BL/6 mice in good health. The CDR3 spells CASSQGQGYTEVFF. The CDR3 bases that were read are TGTGCCAGCAGCCAAGGGCAGGGGTACACAGAAGTCTTC.